A selection of T cell receptor beta chains follows, all from one sample in a study of T cell repertoires in cytomegalovirus infection. Their antigens remain unidentified. TCRdb passed the reads through MiXCR, listing each CDR3 protein once. The table records roughly 990,000 distinct CDR3 sequences, roughly 31% of them present only once. The sequencing here drew on cultured CD8+ T cells from PBMCs, taken from culture after CMV antigen stimulation. The receptors here all came from a human donor in good health (CMV status not recorded). Some clones in this sample may be carry-over from other donors' samples. Each CDR3 is given with its conserved first and last residue.

V	CDR3
TRBV24-1	CATSGTGETQYF
TRBV7-9	CASSSPGQGQGYGYTF
TRBV5-4	CASTYFSGTRLNEQFF
TRBV7-6	CASSPLRVANTEAFF
TRBV19	CASTAGVNTEAFF
TRBV7-9	CASSNSTRNTEAFF
TRBV2	CASRSNNQPQHF
TRBV10-3	CAISDQSSGKSEKLFF
TRBV15	CATSRDSAPSSYNEQFF
TRBV10-3	CVALPGTGTEAFF
TRBV12-3/TRBV12-4	CASSFSYGGSRTDTQYF
TRBV6-1	CASSLYRGQEKLFF
TRBV15	CATSRDSENHEQYF
TRBV7-2	CASSPPGKRNTIYF
TRBV7-8	CASSFRLAGVYEQYF
TRBV5-4	CASSFGLAGTYEQYF
TRBV7-9	CASSLLRLAGGPEQFF
TRBV25-1	CASSDRTEGVTEAFF
TRBV2	CASRRRGTNTEAFF
TRBV27	CASSSHTEGKTQYF
TRBV7-2	CASSRRRGVNQPQHF
TRBV28	CASSLKTVAPLHF
TRBV4-1	CASSGDRFNSNQPQHF
TRBV2	CASSEALLARNTGELFF
TRBV7-9	CASSLAGKPYNEQFF
TRBV12-5	CASGLGTSPYYNEQFF
TRBV19	CASRGYSNQPQHF